The T cell receptor (beta chain) described here comes from a study of cytomegalovirus exposure and HLA in healthy donors. Whole-study findings and limits: Specificity for CMV antigens was confirmed in vitro for a few of the CMV-associated chains. Most TCR sequences were uncommon, yet certain public TCRs appeared in many donors. There were some V segments, including TRBV6-2 and TRBV6-3, excluded as indistinguishable. Sequencing had likely introduced a cluster of highly shared sequence variants as an artifact.

PCR was performed using 60 Vbeta and 13 Jbeta primers. The repertoire was sequenced with immunoSEQ multiplex PCR; TCRdb's copy has only in-frame clones and lacks some. This sample's table reports over 80,000 clones. For this clone: No antigen is known for it.

The CDR3 covers 16 residues. J gave up 1 base and V 2 bases, and 5 bases lay outside the gene matches. The germline V gene has CDR1 SGDLS and CDR2 YYNGEE. Sequences were obtained from PBMCs. The V gene is TRBV9, the J gene TRBJ1-2; 10 nucleotides align to TRBD1. The sequence was collected from a girl aged 5-17 years in good health and CMV-seropositive. CDR3 amino acids: CASSVSGTGDNYGYTF. DNA of the CDR3: TGTGCCAGCAGCGTCTCCGGGACAGGGGATAACTATGGCTACACCTTC.